This T cell receptor (beta chain) was sequenced for a study of spatial heterogeneity in lung cancer (dated by TCRdb to the late 2010s). Background for the entire study: Beta-chain transcripts were consistently detected in greater numbers than alpha-chain transcripts, which likely reflected higher beta-chain transcript abundance. In the raw uncorrected reads, each unique combination of TCR and UMI appeared more than ten times on average. In non-small cell lung cancer, the study quantitatively compared TCR alpha and beta repertoires across several tumor regions, matched nontumor lung, and blood. Nonsynonymous mutation counts, determined by whole-exome sequencing of tumor tissue, were related to TCR repertoire features. Both alpha and beta chains were TCR-sequenced in approximately 200 tumor regions, under 85 matched nontumor lung samples and roughly 50 PBMC samples obtained at surgery. Beyond this particular receptor, the publication reports: Confirming at a functional level the hypothesis that regional TCRs recognize regional mutations was considered to require additional single-cell paired TCR alpha and beta sequencing. Ubiquitous expanded tumor TCRs were found in blood more often at tumor resection than at routine follow-up.

Reading from cysteine to phenylalanine, the CDR3 counts 16 amino acids. The CDR3 DNA has 48 bases and is translated from base 1. V and J lose 0 bases and 5 bases, and a span of 14 bases separates them. Taken from the germline V gene, the CDR1 and CDR2 loops are SGHDT and YYEEEE. The library was obtained by 5' RACE. Sequencing took place on a NextSeq 500. To allow correction of PCR and sequencing errors, the TCR library protocol tagged every TCR cDNA molecule with a unique molecular identifier. On the authors' methods: TCR identification, UMI-based error correction and CDR3 extraction were all carried out with Decombinator tools. Expanded TCRs were defined as those above a frequency of 2 per 1,000, corresponding to the top 1% of the tumor frequency distribution. Rényi diversity was computed with the R vegan package after subsampling each repertoire 100 times to 5,000 TCRs. CDR3 similarity networks were built from amino acid triplet string-kernel similarity, with CDR3s being connected when pairwise similarity was above 0.82. TCRdb reprocessing: public reads trimmed at Q25 with fastp, clones called with MiXCR, in-frame beta chains kept. One record per CDR3 amino acid sequence lists the most common genes and DNA. TCRdb's processing, not the authors' own work, is the source of the V and J calls. In all, the sample holds roughly 91,000 distinct CDR3 sequences, and about a fifth of those were seen once. Less than 7.5% of the sample is in the top ten clones.

The intended sense of this specimen's time point label: sample taken at primary tumor resection. Without any cell sorting, TCR sequencing was performed on whole RNA extracted either from tumor and nontumor lung tissue or from cryopreserved PBMC samples. Samples were obtained from approximately 76 patients with early-stage, untreated non-small cell lung cancer from the lung TRACERx cohort. Only patients with enough RNA available from two or more tumor regions were chosen for TCR sequencing. This clonotype was counted at least ten times. Its specific antigen is unknown. Base qualities were left out, and no much larger clone turns up one base away.

Rearrangement joined TRBV5-6 to TRBJ2-2; perhaps TRBD2 is the D gene, with 5 bases matching. The sequencing here drew on PBMCs, taken at surgery. The receptor's source is a male donor with early-stage non-small cell lung cancer. The encoded CDR3 is CASSLVGSLFTGELFF. The DNA is as follows: TGTGCCAGCAGCTTGGTAGGGAGCCTTTTTACCGGGGAGCTGTTTTTT.